These 30 T cell receptor beta chains were sequenced from one sample in a study of chemoradiotherapy in HPV16-positive cancers. Produced via immunoSEQ multiplex PCR; TCRdb's table is partial and in-frame only. The data hold fewer than 15,000 clones, with less than 80% observed a single time. This specimen was acquired from a patient who underwent chemoradiotherapy. These receptor sequences come from a human donor with HPV-associated anogenital cancer.

J is TRBJ1-1 and V is TRBV5-5; D not resolved. The V gene's germline CDR1 is SGHKS and CDR2 YYEKEE (reference sequence). The CDR3 has 13 residues. Between the trimmed V and J ends, which lost 5 bases and 0 bases, there was a span of 8 bases. The CDR3 DNA reads TGTGCCAGCAGGAGGGATTTGAACACTGAAGCTTTCTTT. Amino acid sequence: CASRRDLNTEAFF.

This chain joins TRBV9 and TRBJ1-5; D is unresolved. The CDR3 runs 13 residues. Germline V gene sequence: CDR1 SGDLS, CDR2 YYNGEE. Trimming removed 0 bases at V and 5 bases at J, with 6 bases between. This CDR3 reads CASSVDPDQPQHF. The CDR3 nucleotides read TGTGCCAGCAGCGTAGATCCTGATCAGCCCCAGCATTTT.

The chain joins TRBV15 to TRBJ2-1; a weak D match, TRBD2 (7 bases). Germline V gives CDR1 LNHNV, CDR2 YYDKDF (reference sequence). V lost 1 base and J 6 bases, leaving 16 bases between the germline ends. This CDR3 has 16 residues. The CDR3 loop reads CATSRVGGGARNEQFF. DNA for the CDR3: TGTGCCACCAGCAGAGTAGGGGGAGGGGCGCGCAATGAGCAGTTCTTC.

The V call is TRBV2, the J call TRBJ2-1, with 11 bases lining up with TRBD2. Germline CDR1 and CDR2: SNHLY and FYNNEI. CDR3 length: 16 amino acids. Trimming cost V 6 bases and J 9 bases; bases outside gene matches: 13. The CDR3 sequence: CASSQRVVAGGREQFF. In nucleotides, the CDR3 is TGTGCCAGCAGCCAAAGGGTGGTAGCGGGGGGGCGTGAGCAGTTCTTC.

This chain connects TRBV5-6 to TRBJ2-1, with D perhaps given as TRBD1 or TRBD2 (5 bases each). CDR3 length: 15 residues. The ends were cut back, 3 bases at V and 4 bases at J, with 14 bases in the middle. Germline values: CDR1 SGHDT, CDR2 YYEEEE. CDR3 coding DNA: TGTGCCAGCAGCTCGGGACCCCCATCATACAATGAGCAGTTCTTC. Its translation is CASSSGPPSYNEQFF.

The rearrangement joins TRBV5-1 to TRBJ2-1; TRBD2 agrees at 10 bases. This CDR3 is built from 13 residues. The germline V gene encodes CDR1 SGHRS and CDR2 YFSETQ. Trimming at V came to 2 bases and at J to 7 bases, leaving 0 bases not matched to a gene. CDR3 protein: CASSLAGGNEQFF. DNA for the CDR3: TGCGCCAGCAGCTTAGCGGGGGGGAATGAGCAGTTCTTC.

J is TRBJ1-2 and V is TRBV7-9; D ambiguous. V was trimmed by 5 bases and J by 0 bases, leaving 13 bases between them. Germline V gene data show CDR1 as SEHNR and CDR2 as FQNEAQ (reference sequence). The CDR3 is 15 residues long. CDR3 in amino acids: CASSGREAANYGYTF. The CDR3 DNA reads TGTGCCAGCAGCGGCCGGGAGGCGGCTAACTATGGCTACACCTTC.

This clone was seen a handful of times. The chain recombines TRBV5-1 with TRBJ2-6; D uncertain. The CDR3 loop spans 14 amino acids. Trimming stripped 5 bases from V and 0 bases from J, with 6 bases between. Germline lookup yields CDR1 SGHRS and CDR2 YFSETQ. In DNA, the CDR3 is TGCGCCAGCAGGGGGATCTCTGGGGCCAACGTCCTGACTTTC. Translated: CASRGISGANVLTF.

The V gene is TRBV6-1, the J gene TRBJ1-2; tentatively, D is TRBD1 (5 bases). The CDR3 covers 13 residues. Trimming removed 6 bases at V and 6 bases at J, with 14 bases between. Germline loops: CDR1 MNHNS, CDR2 SASEGT. The CDR3 protein is CASSAMRGDGYTF. DNA of the CDR3: TGTGCCAGCAGCGCTATGAGGGGAGATGGCTACACCTTC.

The V gene is TRBV10-2, the J gene TRBJ1-1; D is unclear. V lost 2 bases and J 4 bases, leaving 2 bases between the germline ends. The length of the CDR3 is 11 residues. The germline CDR1 and CDR2 sequences are WSHSY and SAAADI. This CDR3 reads CASSEGTEAFF. The CDR3 bases are TGCGCCAGCAGTGAGGGCACTGAAGCTTTCTTT.

As regards this clone: Other DNA variants within this sample encode the same CDR3. The genes are TRBV9 and TRBJ2-3; D call uncertain. The V gene lost 0 bases and the J gene lost 2 bases, with 10 bases spanning the gap. This CDR3 region has 15 residues. Germline V gene data show CDR1 as SGDLS and CDR2 as YYNGEE. The CDR3 DNA reads TGTGCCAGCAGCGTAGCCGGCAGCCCCACAGATACGCAGTATTTT. Translation gives CASSVAGSPTDTQYF.

This clone was seen more than once but under ten times. The chain has TRBV16 and TRBJ2-7, with D possibly being TRBD1 (5 bases). Germline lookup yields CDR1 KGHSY and CDR2 FQNENV. The CDR3 runs to 14 residues. Trimming pared 4 bases from V and 5 bases from J, leaving 15 bases between. The CDR3 sequence: CASSRFARVDEQYF. CDR3 DNA sequence: TGTGCCAGCAGCCGCTTCGCCAGGGTCGACGAGCAGTACTTC. The full variable domain, its missing parts supplied by reference TRBV16 and TRBJ2-7, is GEEVAQTPKHLVRGEGQKAKLYCAPIKGHSYVFWYQQVLKNEFKFLISFQNENVFDETGMPKERFSAKCLPNSPCSLEIQATKLEDSAVYFCASSRFARVDEQYFGPGTRLTVT.

The gene calls are TRBV7-9 and TRBJ1-5; 9 bases fit TRBD1. V trimming: 4 bases; J trimming: 4 bases; junction bases outside the gene matches: 2. The CDR3 covers 14 residues. Germline CDR1 and CDR2: SEHNR and FQNEAQ (reference sequence). The CDR3, as DNA: TGTGCCAGCAGCTCTGACAGGGGGAATCAGCCCCAGCATTTT. Translating gives CASSSDRGNQPQHF.

The V gene is TRBV7-3, the J gene TRBJ2-2; D possibly corresponds to TRBD1 (5 bases). Germline loops: CDR1 SGHTA, CDR2 FQGTGA. V shed 1 base and J shed 2 bases, with 11 bases lying between them. CDR3 length: 16 amino acids. CDR3 loop: CASSLRGLTNTGELFF. DNA for the CDR3: TGTGCCAGCAGCTTAAGGGGCCTTACTAACACCGGGGAGCTGTTTTTT.

The chain combines TRBV14 with TRBJ1-2; 9 bases line up with TRBD1. Germline V CDR1 and CDR2: SGHDN, FVKESK. The V gene end was trimmed by 3 bases and the J gene end by 4 bases; junction bases not matched to a gene: 12. The CDR3 is 17 amino acids. CDR3 in DNA: TGTGCCAGCAGCCATTCGGACAGGGGAGGGGAGAGCTATGGCTACACCTTC. Translation gives CASSHSDRGGESYGYTF.

This clone was seen once. The chain carries TRBV7-8 and TRBJ2-3, with D possibly matching TRBD1 (5 bases). Between the trimmed V and J ends, which lost 5 bases and 5 bases, there was a span of 14 bases. The CDR3 has 14 amino acids. Germline CDR1 SGHVS, CDR2 FQNEAQ. CDR3 sequence reads: CASSLQERGDTQYF. CDR3 nucleotide sequence: TGTGCCAGCAGCCTACAGGAGAGAGGAGATACGCAGTATTTT.

This clone was counted once. This chain joins TRBV29-1 and TRBJ2-1, with 7 bases that match TRBD1. The trim removed 5 bases at V and 7 bases at J, leaving 5 bases unmatched. The length of the CDR3 is 12 residues. Germline values: CDR1 SQVTM, CDR2 ANQGSEA. The CDR3 DNA follows: TGCAGCGTTCGTCCGGGACAGAATGAGCAGTTCTTC. Protein product: CSVRPGQNEQFF.

DNA for the CDR3: TGCGCCAGCAGCGCTGTATGGGGGATGAACACTGAAGCTTTCTTT. Protein: CASSAVWGMNTEAFF. The rearrangement joins TRBV5-1 to TRBJ1-1; D might be TRBD1 (5 bases). The CDR3 runs 15 residues. V shed 4 bases and J shed 0 bases, with 13 bases lying between them. Germline CDR1 SGHRS, CDR2 YFSETQ.

This chain links TRBV6-5 with TRBJ1-3; D uncertain. Germline values: CDR1 MNHEY, CDR2 SVGAGI. CDR3 size: 15 residues. V was trimmed by 0 bases and J by 0 bases, leaving 6 bases between them. CDR3 sequence reads: CASSYSGSSGNTIYF. The CDR3 DNA sequence: TGTGCCAGCAGTTACTCGGGGAGCTCTGGAAACACCATATATTTT.

This chain uses TRBV6-5 with TRBJ1-6, with D tentatively TRBD1 (5 bases). The CDR3 runs to 14 residues. With 7 bases removed from V and 7 bases from J, the gap between germline ends came to 14 bases. Germline CDR1 and CDR2: MNHEY and SVGAGI. The CDR3 here is CASTRGGSNSPLHF. For the CDR3, the DNA is TGTGCCAGCACCCGGGGGGGAAGCAATTCACCCCTCCACTTT.

The chain carries TRBV27 and TRBJ2-7; D is possibly TRBD1 (5 bases). The CDR3 runs 17 residues. V lost 1 base and J lost 1, with 17 bases in between. Looked up from germline, CDR1 is MNHEY and CDR2 is SMNVEV (reference sequence). CDR3 residues: CASSLLGVETESYEQYF. The CDR3, as DNA: TGTGCCAGCAGTTTATTAGGGGTGGAGACAGAATCCTACGAGCAGTACTTC.

The gene calls are TRBV7-2 and TRBJ1-5, with 7 bases lining up with TRBD1. CDR3 size: 14 residues. Germline V CDR1 and CDR2: SGHTA, FQGNSA. V lost 3 bases, J lost 6 bases, and 5 bases stayed unmatched. In DNA form, the CDR3 reads TGTGCCAGCAGCTTGACAGGGCTTTCTCAGCCCCAGCATTTT. This translates into CASSLTGLSQPQHF. Based on the CDR3 plus reference TRBV7-2 and TRBJ1-5, the full variable domain is GAGVSQSPSNKVTEKGKDVELRCDPISGHTALYWYRQSLGQGLEFLIYFQGNSAPDKSGLPSDRFSAERTGGSVSTLTIQRTQQEDSAVYLCASSLTGLSQPQHFGDGTRLSIL.

The rearrangement links TRBV5-4 to TRBJ1-6, with D tentatively TRBD1 (6 bases). This CDR3 has 17 amino acids. CDR1 and CDR2 from the germline V gene are SGHNT and YYREEE (reference sequence). V lost 2 bases, J lost 10 bases, and 22 bases lay in between. CDR3 nucleotide sequence: TGTGCCAGCAGCTTCTCAAATACTGACAGGTATCTGTCACCCCTCCACTTT. It translates to CASSFSNTDRYLSPLHF.

CDR3 region: CASSLRAGGFTDTQYF. CDR3 bases: TGCGCCAGCAGCTTAAGGGCGGGGGGGTTCACAGATACGCAGTATTTT. This sequence joins TRBV5-1 and TRBJ2-3, with 9 bases identical to TRBD2. Per the germline V gene, CDR1 is SGHRS and CDR2 is YFSETQ. This CDR3 region has 16 residues. V was pared by 2 bases and J by 2 bases, with 6 bases of the junction left unmatched.

The chain carries TRBV7-2 and TRBJ2-6; D might be TRBD1 (6 bases). CDR1 and CDR2 from the germline V gene are SGHTA and FQGNSA. CDR3 size: 16 residues. V was cut by 1 base and J by 2 bases, with 9 bases left in between. CDR3 in amino acids: CASSLGGLTGANVLTF. The DNA for the CDR3 is TGTGCCAGCAGCTTAGGGGGGCTCACTGGGGCCAACGTCCTGACTTTC. The whole variable domain, filled in from reference TRBV7-2 and TRBJ2-6, reads GAGVSQSPSNKVTEKGKDVELRCDPISGHTALYWYRQSLGQGLEFLIYFQGNSAPDKSGLPSDRFSAERTGGSVSTLTIQRTQQEDSAVYLCASSLGGLTGANVLTFGAGSRLTVL.

The chain has TRBV4-2 and TRBJ1-4; D is uncertain. Germline V gene lookup returns CDR1 LGHNA and CDR2 YNFKEQ. The V end was cut by 1 base, the J end by 5 bases, with 11 bases between. The length of the CDR3 is 15 residues. CDR3 residues: CASSQALRSNEKLFF. CDR3 bases: TGTGCCAGCAGCCAAGCGCTCAGATCGAATGAAAAACTGTTTTTT.

V gene TRBV7-2 combines with J gene TRBJ2-7, with 8 bases fitting TRBD2. V was clipped by 2 bases and J by 0 bases; unmatched bases: 6. The CDR3 runs 16 residues. The germline CDR1 and CDR2 sequences are SGHTA and FQGNSA. The CDR3 loop reads CASSLYGGGPSYEQYF. The CDR3 nucleotides are TGTGCCAGCAGCTTATACGGGGGGGGTCCCTCCTACGAGCAGTACTTC.

This chain connects TRBV7-9 to TRBJ2-7; D is undetermined. Trimming pared 5 bases from V and 4 bases from J, leaving 6 bases between. Looked up from germline, CDR1 is SEHNR and CDR2 is FQNEAQ (reference sequence). There are 11 residues in the CDR3. CDR3 residues: CASSPRYEQYF. In DNA, the CDR3 is TGTGCCAGCAGCCCTCGATACGAGCAGTACTTC.

This clone has just a few counts. The chain employs TRBV9 and TRBJ2-3; TRBD1 or TRBD2 may be the D gene (5 bases each). Per the germline V gene, CDR1 is SGDLS and CDR2 is YYNGEE. This CDR3 region has 15 residues. Trimming shortened V by 0 bases and J by 3 bases, and 11 bases separated the two germline ends. The CDR3 here is CASSVDGAVTDTQYF. DNA for the CDR3: TGTGCCAGCAGCGTAGACGGGGCGGTGACAGATACGCAGTATTTT.

This clone was seen a few times. The chain links TRBV2 to TRBJ1-6, with D tentatively TRBD1 (5 bases). The CDR3 loop spans 17 amino acids. With 0 bases removed from V and 2 bases from J, the gap between germline ends came to 11 bases. Per germline, CDR1 SNHLY and CDR2 FYNNEI. The CDR3 nucleotides are TGTGCCAGCAGTGAAGCCGGCCCGACAGCCTATAATTCACCCCTCCACTTT. This gives the protein CASSEAGPTAYNSPLHF.